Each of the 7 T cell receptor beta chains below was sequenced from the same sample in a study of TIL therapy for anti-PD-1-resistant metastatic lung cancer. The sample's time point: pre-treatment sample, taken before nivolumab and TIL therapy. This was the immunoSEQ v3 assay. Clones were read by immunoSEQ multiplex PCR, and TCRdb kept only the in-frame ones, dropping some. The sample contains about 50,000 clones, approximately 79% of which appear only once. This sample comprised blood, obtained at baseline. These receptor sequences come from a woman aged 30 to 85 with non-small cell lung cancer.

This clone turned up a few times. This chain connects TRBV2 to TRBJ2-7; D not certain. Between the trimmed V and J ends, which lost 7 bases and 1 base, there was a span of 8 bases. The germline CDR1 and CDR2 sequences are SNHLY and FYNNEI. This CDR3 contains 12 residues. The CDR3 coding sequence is TGTGCCAGCACGGTAGGGTCCTACGAGCAGTACTTC. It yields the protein CASTVGSYEQYF.

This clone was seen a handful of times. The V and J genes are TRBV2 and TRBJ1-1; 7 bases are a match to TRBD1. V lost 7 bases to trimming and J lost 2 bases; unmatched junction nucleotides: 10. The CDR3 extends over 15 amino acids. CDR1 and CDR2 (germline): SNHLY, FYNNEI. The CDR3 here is CASILPGTVNTEAFF. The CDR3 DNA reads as TGTGCCAGCATTCTTCCCGGGACAGTCAACACTGAAGCTTTCTTT.

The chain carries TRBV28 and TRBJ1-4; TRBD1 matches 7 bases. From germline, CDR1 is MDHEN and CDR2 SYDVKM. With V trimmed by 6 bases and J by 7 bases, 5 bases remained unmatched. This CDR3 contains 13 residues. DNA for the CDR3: TGTGCCAGCAGCGAACAGGGGACTGAAAAACTGTTTTTT. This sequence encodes CASSEQGTEKLFF.

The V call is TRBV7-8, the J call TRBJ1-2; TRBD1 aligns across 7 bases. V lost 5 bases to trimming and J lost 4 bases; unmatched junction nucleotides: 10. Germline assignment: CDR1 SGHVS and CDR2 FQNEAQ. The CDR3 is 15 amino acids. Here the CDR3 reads CASSPTGLFSYGYTF. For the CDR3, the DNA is TGTGCCAGCAGCCCGACAGGGCTTTTCAGCTATGGCTACACCTTC.

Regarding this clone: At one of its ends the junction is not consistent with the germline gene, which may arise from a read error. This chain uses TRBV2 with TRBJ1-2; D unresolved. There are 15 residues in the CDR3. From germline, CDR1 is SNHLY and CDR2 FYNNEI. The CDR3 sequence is CASTERAYQLGGYTF. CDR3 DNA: TGTGCCAGCACTGAAAGGGCTTACCAATTGGGTGGCTACACCTTC.

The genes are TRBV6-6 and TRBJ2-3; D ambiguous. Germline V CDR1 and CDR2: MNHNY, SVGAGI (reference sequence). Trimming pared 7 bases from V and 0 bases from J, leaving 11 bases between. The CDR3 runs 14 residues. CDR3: CASNSLRSTDTQYF. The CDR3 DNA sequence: TGTGCCAGCAACTCCCTACGAAGCACAGATACGCAGTATTTT.

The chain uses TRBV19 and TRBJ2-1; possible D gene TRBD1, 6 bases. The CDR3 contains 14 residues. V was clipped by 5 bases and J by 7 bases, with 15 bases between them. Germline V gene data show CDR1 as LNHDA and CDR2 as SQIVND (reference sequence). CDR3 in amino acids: CASSLLGASNEQFF. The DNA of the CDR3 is TGTGCCAGTAGTCTCTTGGGGGCAAGTAATGAGCAGTTCTTC.